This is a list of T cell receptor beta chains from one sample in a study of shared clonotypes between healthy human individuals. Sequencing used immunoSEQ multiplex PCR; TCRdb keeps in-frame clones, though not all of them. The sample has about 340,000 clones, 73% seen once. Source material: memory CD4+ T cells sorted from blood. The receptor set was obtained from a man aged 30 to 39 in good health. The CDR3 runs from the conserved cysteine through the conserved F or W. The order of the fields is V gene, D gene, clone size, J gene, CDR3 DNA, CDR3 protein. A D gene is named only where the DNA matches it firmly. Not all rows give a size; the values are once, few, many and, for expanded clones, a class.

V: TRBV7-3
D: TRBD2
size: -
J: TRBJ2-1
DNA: TGTGCCAGCAGCAACCTAGCGGGAGGCTACAATGAGCAGTTCTTC
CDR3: CASSNLAGGYNEQFF

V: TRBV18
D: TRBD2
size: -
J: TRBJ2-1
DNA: TGTGCCAGCTCACCGCCGGGACTAGCGGGAGGGTCGCCCTACAATGAGCAGTTCTTC
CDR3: CASSPPGLAGGSPYNEQFF

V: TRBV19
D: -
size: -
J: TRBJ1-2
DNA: TGTGCCAGTAGTATGAGTAACAAAGGCCCCTATGGCTACACCTTC
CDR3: CASSMSNKGPYGYTF

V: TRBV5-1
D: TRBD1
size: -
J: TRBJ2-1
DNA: TGCGCCAGCCAACACCCTGGACAGGGAAACAATGAGCAGTTCTTC
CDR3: CASQHPGQGNNEQFF

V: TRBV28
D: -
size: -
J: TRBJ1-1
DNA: TGTGCCAGCAGTTTAGTCCTTATGAACACTGAAGCTTTCTTT
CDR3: CASSLVLMNTEAFF

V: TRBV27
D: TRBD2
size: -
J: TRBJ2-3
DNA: TGTGCCAGCAGCCTCACCAAACTAGCGGGAGGTGCAGATACGCAGTATTTT
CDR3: CASSLTKLAGGADTQYF

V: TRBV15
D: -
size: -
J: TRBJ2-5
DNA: TGTGCCACCAGCAGAGCCACCCCGGGTCAAGAGACCCAGTACTTC
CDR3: CATSRATPGQETQYF

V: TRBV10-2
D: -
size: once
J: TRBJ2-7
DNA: TGCGCCAGCAGCCCCGGGACCCCCTACGAGCAGTACTTC
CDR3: CASSPGTPYEQYF

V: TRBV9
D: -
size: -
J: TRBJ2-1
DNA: TGTGCCAGCAGCCCGATAGGGGTAGCTCCCAATGAGCAGTTCTTC
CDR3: CASSPIGVAPNEQFF

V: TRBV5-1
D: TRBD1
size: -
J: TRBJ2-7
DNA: TGCGCCAGCAGCTCCACCTTAACAGGGGGCGGGCAGTACTTC
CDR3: CASSSTLTGGGQYF

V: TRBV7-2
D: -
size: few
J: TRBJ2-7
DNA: TGTGCCAGCACCCTATCTTCGGTCCAGGGCGAGCAGTACTTC
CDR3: CASTLSSVQGEQYF

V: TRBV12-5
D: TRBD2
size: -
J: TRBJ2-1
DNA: TGTGCTAGTGGTTCGCGGGGGAATGAGCAGTTCTTC
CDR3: CASGSRGNEQFF

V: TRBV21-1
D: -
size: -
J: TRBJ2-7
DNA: TGTGCCAGCAGCAAACGGCTCCTAGCGGGAGTTTACGAGCAGTACTTC
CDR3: CASSKRLLAGVYEQYF

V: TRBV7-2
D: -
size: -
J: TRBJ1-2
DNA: TGTGCCAGCAGTATAACGGGGGGTTTCTATGGCTACACCTTC
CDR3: CASSITGGFYGYTF

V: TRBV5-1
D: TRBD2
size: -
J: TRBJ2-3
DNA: TGCGCCAGCGGACGCTGGCTAGCGGGAGCAGGAGATACGCAGTATTTT
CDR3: CASGRWLAGAGDTQYF

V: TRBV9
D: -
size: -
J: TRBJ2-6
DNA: TGTGCCAGCAGCGGTCCTGGGGCCAACGTCCTGACTTTC
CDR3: CASSGPGANVLTF

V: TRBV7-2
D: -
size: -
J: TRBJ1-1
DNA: TGTGCCAGCACAACGGTCTTGACAGACAAGAACACTGAAGCTTTCTTT
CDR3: CASTTVLTDKNTEAFF

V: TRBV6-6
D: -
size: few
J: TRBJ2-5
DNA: TGTGCCAGCAGTTACTCGGGACGTACAGAGACCCAGTACTTC
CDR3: CASSYSGRTETQYF

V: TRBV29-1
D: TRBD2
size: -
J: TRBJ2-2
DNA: TGCTACCGGGGGGAGACAGCCAACACCGGGGAGCTGTTTTTT
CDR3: CYRGETANTGELFF

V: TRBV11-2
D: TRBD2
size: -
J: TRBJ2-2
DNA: TGTGCCAGCAGCCAAGGTGGACTAGCGGGAGCCCCTATCGTCGGGGAGCTGTTTTTT
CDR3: CASSQGGLAGAPIVGELFF

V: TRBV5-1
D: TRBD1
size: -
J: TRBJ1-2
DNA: TGCGCCAGCAGCAAACAGGGGGCAGGGGCTTATGGCTACACCTTC
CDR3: CASSKQGAGAYGYTF

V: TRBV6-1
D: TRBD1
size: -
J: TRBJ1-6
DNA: TGTGCCAGCAGGGGACAGGGGGACGCTTCACCCCTCCACTTT
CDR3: CASRGQGDASPLHF

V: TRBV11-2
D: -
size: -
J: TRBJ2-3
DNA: TGTGCCAGCAGCTTAGTCGGGCCTAGCACAGATACGCAGTATTTT
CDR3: CASSLVGPSTDTQYF

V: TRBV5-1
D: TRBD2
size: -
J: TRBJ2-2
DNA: TGCGCCAGCAGCTTGGGACTAGCGGGCACCGGGGAGCTGTTTTTT
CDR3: CASSLGLAGTGELFF

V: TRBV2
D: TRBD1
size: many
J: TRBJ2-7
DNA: TGTGCCAGCAGGGACAGGGGGCTACGAGAGTACTTC
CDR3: CASRDRGLREYF

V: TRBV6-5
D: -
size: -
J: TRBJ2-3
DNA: TGTGCCAGCAGCCCTACAGGGCTAAATACGCAGTATTTT
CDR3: CASSPTGLNTQYF

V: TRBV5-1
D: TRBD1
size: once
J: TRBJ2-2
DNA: TGCGCCAGCAGCTTGCGACAGGGCGGGAACACCGGGGAGCTGTTTTTT
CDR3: CASSLRQGGNTGELFF

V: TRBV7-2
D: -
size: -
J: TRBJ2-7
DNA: TGTGCCAGCAGCGTGACGCTACGTGTGGAGCAGTACTTC
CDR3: CASSVTLRVEQYF

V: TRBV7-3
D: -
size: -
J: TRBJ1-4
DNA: TGTGCCAGCAGCCAGGGTGCTAATGAAAAACTGTTTTTT
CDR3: CASSQGANEKLFF

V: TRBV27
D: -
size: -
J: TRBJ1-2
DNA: TGTGCCAGCAGTTTATTATCTGGCTATGGCTACACCTTC
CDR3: CASSLLSGYGYTF

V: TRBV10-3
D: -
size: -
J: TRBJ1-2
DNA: TGTGCCATCAGTGAGTTGGAAGGCTACACCTTC
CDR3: CAISELEGYTF

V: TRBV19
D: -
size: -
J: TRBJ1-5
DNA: TGTGCCAGTAGTTTATCGGGTCCAAATCAGCCCCAGCATTTT
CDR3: CASSLSGPNQPQHF

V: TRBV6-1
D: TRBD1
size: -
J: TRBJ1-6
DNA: TGTGCCAGCAGGGGACAGGGAGGCTCACCCCTCCACTTT
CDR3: CASRGQGGSPLHF

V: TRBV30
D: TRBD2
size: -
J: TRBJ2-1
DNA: TGTGCCTGGCGGCGAGCGGGAGGGGGAGGTGAGCAGTTCTTC
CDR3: CAWRRAGGGGEQFF

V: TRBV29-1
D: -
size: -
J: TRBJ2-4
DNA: TGCAGCGTTGGTGAATCTTTGGGCATTCAGTACTTC
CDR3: CSVGESLGIQYF

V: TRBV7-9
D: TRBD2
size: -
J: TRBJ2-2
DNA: TGTGCCAGCAGCCCCGGGACTAGGCAATACGGGGAGCTGTTTTTT
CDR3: CASSPGTRQYGELFF

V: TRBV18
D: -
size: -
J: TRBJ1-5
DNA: TGTGCCAGCTCACCGACGCCGGAGCCCCAGCATTTT
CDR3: CASSPTPEPQHF

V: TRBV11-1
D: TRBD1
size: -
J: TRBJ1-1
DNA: TGTGCCAGCAGCTTAGGAGGCAGGGGGTCGGATGAAGCTTTCTTT
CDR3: CASSLGGRGSDEAFF

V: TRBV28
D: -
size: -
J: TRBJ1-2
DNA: TGTGCCAGCATTTCAAACAGGGAATTTAACTATGGCTACACCTTC
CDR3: CASISNREFNYGYTF

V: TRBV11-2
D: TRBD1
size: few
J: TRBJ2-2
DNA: TGTGCCAGCAGCTTAGCGGGGCAGGGGGCCGGGGAGCTGTTTTTT
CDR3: CASSLAGQGAGELFF

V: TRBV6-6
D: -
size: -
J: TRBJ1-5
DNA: TGTGCCAGCGCGGTTAGCAATCAGCCCCAGCATTTT
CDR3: CASAVSNQPQHF

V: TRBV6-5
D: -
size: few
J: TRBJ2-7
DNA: TGTGCCAGCAGTTACGGGACGGGGCCCTACGAGCAGTACTTC
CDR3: CASSYGTGPYEQYF

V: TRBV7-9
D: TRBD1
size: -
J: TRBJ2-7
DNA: TGTGCCAGCAGCCACGCCCGGGACAGGGATGTACACTTC
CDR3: CASSHARDRDVHF

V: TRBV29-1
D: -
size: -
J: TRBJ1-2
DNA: TGCAGCGTTGAAGATCTTTGGGAGGGGCAGCGAGGCTACACCTTC
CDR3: CSVEDLWEGQRGYTF

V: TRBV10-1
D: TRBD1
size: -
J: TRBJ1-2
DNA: TGCGCCAGCAGCCCAACAGGGGATGAGGGCTACACCTTC
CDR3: CASSPTGDEGYTF

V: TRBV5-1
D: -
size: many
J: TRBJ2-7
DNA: TGCGCCAGCAGCGTAGACCGGGCCCTCTACGAGCAGTACTTC
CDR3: CASSVDRALYEQYF

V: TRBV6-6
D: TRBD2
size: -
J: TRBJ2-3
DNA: TGTGCCAGCAGAGCGAGCGGGAGTGTCGCAGATACGCAGTATTTT
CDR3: CASRASGSVADTQYF

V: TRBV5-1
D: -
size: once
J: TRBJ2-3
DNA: TGCGCCAGCAGCTTTTCCGGCGGACACACAGATACGCAGTATTTT
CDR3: CASSFSGGHTDTQYF

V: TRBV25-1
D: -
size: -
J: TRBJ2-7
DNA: TGTGCCAGCAGTGACCCGGGCTACGAGCAGTACTTC
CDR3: CASSDPGYEQYF

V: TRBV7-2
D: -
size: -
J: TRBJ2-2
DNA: TGTGCCAGCAGCGACAAAAACACCGGGGAGCTGTTTTTT
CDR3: CASSDKNTGELFF